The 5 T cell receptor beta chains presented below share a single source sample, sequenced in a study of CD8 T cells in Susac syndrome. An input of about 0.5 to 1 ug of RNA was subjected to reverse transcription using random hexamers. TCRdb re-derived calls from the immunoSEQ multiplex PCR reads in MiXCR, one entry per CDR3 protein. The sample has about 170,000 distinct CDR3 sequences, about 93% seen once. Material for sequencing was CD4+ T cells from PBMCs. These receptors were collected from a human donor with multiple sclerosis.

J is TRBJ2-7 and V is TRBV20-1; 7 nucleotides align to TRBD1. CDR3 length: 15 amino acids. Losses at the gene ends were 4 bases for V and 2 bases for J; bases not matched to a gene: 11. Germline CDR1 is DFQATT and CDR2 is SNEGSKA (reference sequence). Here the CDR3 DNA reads TGCAGTGCTACAATTGGGGGACAGATCCCCTACGAGCAGTACTTC. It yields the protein CSATIGGQIPYEQYF.

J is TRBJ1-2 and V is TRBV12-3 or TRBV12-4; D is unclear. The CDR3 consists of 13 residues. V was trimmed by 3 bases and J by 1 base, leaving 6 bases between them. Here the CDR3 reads CASSLGINYGYTF. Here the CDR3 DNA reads TGTGCCAGCAGTTTGGGGATTAACTATGGCTACACCTTC.

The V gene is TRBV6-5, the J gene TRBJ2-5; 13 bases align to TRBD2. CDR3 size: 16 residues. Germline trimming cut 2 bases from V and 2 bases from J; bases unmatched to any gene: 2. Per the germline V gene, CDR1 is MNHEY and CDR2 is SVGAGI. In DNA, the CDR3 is TGTGCCAGCAGTTACCAACTAGCGGGGGGGCAAGAGACCCAGTACTTC. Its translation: CASSYQLAGGQETQYF.

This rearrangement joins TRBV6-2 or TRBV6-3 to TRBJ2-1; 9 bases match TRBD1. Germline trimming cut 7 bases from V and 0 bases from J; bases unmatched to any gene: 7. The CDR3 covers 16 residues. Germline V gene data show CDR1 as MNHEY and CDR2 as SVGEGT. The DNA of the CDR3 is TGTGCCAGCAAAACAGGGGGCTTGAGCTCCTACAATGAGCAGTTCTTC. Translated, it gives CASKTGGLSSYNEQFF.

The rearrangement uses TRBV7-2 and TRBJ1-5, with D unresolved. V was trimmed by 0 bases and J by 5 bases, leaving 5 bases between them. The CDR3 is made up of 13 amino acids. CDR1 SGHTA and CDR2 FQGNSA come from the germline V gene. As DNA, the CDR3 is TGTGCCAGCAGCTTAGCCACCGATCAGCCCCAGCATTTT. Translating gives CASSLATDQPQHF.